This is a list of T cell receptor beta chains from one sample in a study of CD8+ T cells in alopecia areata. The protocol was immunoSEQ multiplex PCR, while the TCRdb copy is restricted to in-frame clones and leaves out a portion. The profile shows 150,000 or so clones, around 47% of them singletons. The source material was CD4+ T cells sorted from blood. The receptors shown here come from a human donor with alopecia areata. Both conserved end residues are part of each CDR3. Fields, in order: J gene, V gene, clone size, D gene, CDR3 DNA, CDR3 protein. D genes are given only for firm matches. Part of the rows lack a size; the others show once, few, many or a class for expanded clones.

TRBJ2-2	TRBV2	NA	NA	TGTGCCAGCAGTGGGCAGTTGACCGGGGAGCTGTTTTTT	CASSGQLTGELFF
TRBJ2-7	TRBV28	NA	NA	TGTGCCAGCAACAGTAACTACGAGCAGTACTTC	CASNSNYEQYF
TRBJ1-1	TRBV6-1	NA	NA	TGTGCCAGCAGTGATCCAGGGAGGGACACTGAAGCTTTCTTT	CASSDPGRDTEAFF
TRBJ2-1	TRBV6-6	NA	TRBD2	TGTGCCAGCAGAGGGTCAACTAGCGGAGATTACAATGAGCAGTTCTTC	CASRGSTSGDYNEQFF
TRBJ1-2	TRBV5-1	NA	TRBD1	TGCGCCAGCAGCTTGGGGACAGGGCTTCCCTATGGCTACACCTTC	CASSLGTGLPYGYTF
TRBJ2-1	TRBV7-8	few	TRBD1	TGTGCCAGCAGCTCCACAGGGGGTTGGGATGAGCAGTTCTTC	CASSSTGGWDEQFF
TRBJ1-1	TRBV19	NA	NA	TGTGCCAGTAGTACCCCTACGGGGGCGATCGCTGAAGCTTTCTTT	CASSTPTGAIAEAFF
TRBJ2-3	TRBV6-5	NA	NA	TGTGCCAGCAGTTCCAATGCAGATACGCAGTATTTT	CASSSNADTQYF
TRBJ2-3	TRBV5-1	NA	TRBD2	TGCGCCAGCAGCTTGGAGGGGACTAGCGGCACAGATACGCAGTATTTT	CASSLEGTSGTDTQYF
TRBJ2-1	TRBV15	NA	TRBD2	TGTGCCACCAGCACGACTAGCCTAGCGAATGAGCAGTTCTTC	CATSTTSLANEQFF
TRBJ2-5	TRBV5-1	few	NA	TGCGCCAGCAGCTTGGCCGCTAATTCGCAAGAGACCCAGTACTTC	CASSLAANSQETQYF
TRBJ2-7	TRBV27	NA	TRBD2	TGTGCCAGCAGTTCGCGACTAGCGGGAGGGAAGCAGTACTTC	CASSSRLAGGKQYF
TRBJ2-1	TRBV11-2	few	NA	TGTGCCAGCAGCTTAGCGGGGAATGAGCAGTTCTTC	CASSLAGNEQFF
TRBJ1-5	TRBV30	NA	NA	TGTGCCTGGAGTGAGGGGTTTTCCAGGAATCAGCCCCAGCATTTT	CAWSEGFSRNQPQHF
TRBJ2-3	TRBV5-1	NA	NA	TGCGCCAGCAGCTACAACTCGGATACGCAGTATTTT	CASSYNSDTQYF
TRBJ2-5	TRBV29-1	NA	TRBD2	TGCAGCGTTGTTTACGGGACTAGCGAGGAGACCCAGTACTTC	CSVVYGTSEETQYF
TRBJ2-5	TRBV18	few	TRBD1	TGTGCCAGCTCACCCGGGACAGGACAAGAGACCCAGTACTTC	CASSPGTGQETQYF
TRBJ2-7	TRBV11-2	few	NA	TGTGCCAGCAGCTTAGTACAGTCCTACGAGCAGTACTTC	CASSLVQSYEQYF
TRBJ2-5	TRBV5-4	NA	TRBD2	TGTGCCAGCAGCTCCGGGACTAGCGGGATCCAAGAGACCCAGTACTTC	CASSSGTSGIQETQYF
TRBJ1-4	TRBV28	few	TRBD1	TGTGCCAGCAGTTCCGGGACAGTGAGAGAAAAACTGTTTTTT	CASSSGTVREKLFF
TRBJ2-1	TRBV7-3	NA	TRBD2	TGTGCCAGCAGCTTATCCGGGACTAGCTTGGGGCAGTTCTTC	CASSLSGTSLGQFF
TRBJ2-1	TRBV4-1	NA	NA	TGCGCCAGCAGCTTCCCTCCTAGCGCCGACCGCCTATCGGGATCCTACAATGAGCAGTTCTTC	CASSFPPSADRLSGSYNEQFF
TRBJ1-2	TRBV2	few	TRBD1	TGTGCCAGCAAGGACAGGGGGCTTCAGGGCTACACCTTC	CASKDRGLQGYTF
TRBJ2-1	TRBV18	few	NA	TGTGCCAGCTCACCAAGAGGGAGTGGGGCCAATGAGCAGTTCTTC	CASSPRGSGANEQFF
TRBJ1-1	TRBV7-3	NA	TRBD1	TGTGCCAGCAGCCCTGGGACAGCGAACACTGAAGCTTTCTTT	CASSPGTANTEAFF
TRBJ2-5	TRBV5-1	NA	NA	TGCGCCAGCAGCTCCAAGGTTGAGACCCAGTACTTC	CASSSKVETQYF
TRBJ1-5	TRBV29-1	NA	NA	TGCAGCGTTCGGCAGGGTGATAATCAGCCCCAGCATTTT	CSVRQGDNQPQHF
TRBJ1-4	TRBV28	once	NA	TGTGCCAGCAGTTCACAGATTAATGAAAAACTGTTTTTT	CASSSQINEKLFF
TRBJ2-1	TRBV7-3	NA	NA	TGTGCCAGCAGCCCGGGGCTGGGTGGCAATGAGCAGTTCTTC	CASSPGLGGNEQFF
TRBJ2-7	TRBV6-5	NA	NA	TGTGCCAGCAGTTGGACCGGGACCTCCTACGAGCAGTACTTC	CASSWTGTSYEQYF
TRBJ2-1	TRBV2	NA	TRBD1	TGTGCCAGCAGTGAAGACAGGGGATCCTACAATGAGCAGTTCTTC	CASSEDRGSYNEQFF
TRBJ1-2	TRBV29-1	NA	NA	TGCAGCGTTGAAATCCTCAGGGGAAGGCCAAACTATGGCTACACCTTC	CSVEILRGRPNYGYTF
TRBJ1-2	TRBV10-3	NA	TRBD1	TGTGCCATCAGCCCCGGACAGGGCCATAATGGCTACACCTTC	CAISPGQGHNGYTF
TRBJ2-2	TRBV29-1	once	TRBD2	TGCAGCGTTAGGACTAGCGGTATTAACACCGGGGAGCTGTTTTTT	CSVRTSGINTGELFF
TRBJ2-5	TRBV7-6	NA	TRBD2	TGTGCCAGCAGCTTAGTGGGGGGAGGGGAGACCCAGTACTTC	CASSLVGGGETQYF
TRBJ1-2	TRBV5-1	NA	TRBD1	TGCGCCAGCAGCCAGAGGGGGCTCGCCTATGGCTACACCTTC	CASSQRGLAYGYTF
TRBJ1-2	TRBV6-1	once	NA	TGTGCCAGCTGGGACCGCTCATTCTATGGCTACACCTTC	CASWDRSFYGYTF
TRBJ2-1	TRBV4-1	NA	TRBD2	TGCGCCAGCAGCCAAGACACTTGGACTAGCGTGAACAATGAGCAGTTCTTC	CASSQDTWTSVNNEQFF
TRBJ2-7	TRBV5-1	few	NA	TGCGCCAGCAGCCTAGGCCGGGACTTCTACGAGCAGTACTTC	CASSLGRDFYEQYF
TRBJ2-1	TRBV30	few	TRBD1	TGTGCCTGGAGTGTACGGGGCGCAGGGGGAAATGAGCAGTTCTTC	CAWSVRGAGGNEQFF
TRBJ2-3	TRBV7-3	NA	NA	TGTGCCAGCAGCTTAATGGACACTCAGACTACGCAGTATTTT	CASSLMDTQTTQYF
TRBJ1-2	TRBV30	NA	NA	TGTGCCTGGAGGGGAAGTGGCTACACCTTC	CAWRGSGYTF
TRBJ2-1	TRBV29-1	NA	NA	TGCAGCGTTGGGGGAGATGAGCAGTTCTTC	CSVGGDEQFF
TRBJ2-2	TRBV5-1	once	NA	TGCGCCAGCAGCTTAAGCGGTCAGGGCACCGGGGAGCTGTTTTTT	CASSLSGQGTGELFF
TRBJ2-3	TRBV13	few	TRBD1	TGTGCCAGCTCCCGCCAGGGGGAGGATACGCAGTATTTT	CASSRQGEDTQYF
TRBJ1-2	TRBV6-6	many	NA	TGTGCCAGTAAAGACGGATCATCTAACTATGGCTACACCTTC	CASKDGSSNYGYTF
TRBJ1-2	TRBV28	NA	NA	TGTGCCAGCAGTTCAGGGGTTAAGGGCTACACCTTC	CASSSGVKGYTF
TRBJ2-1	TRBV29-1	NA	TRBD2	TGCAGCGTTGGGACTAGCGGACACAATGAGCAGTTCTTC	CSVGTSGHNEQFF
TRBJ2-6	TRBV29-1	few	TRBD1	TGCAGCGTTGAAGGTGGGGACAGGGGGCTAGTTGGGGCCAACGTCCTGACTTTC	CSVEGGDRGLVGANVLTF
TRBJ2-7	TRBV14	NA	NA	TGTGCCAGCAGCCAAGATCACAGGGCCTACGAGCAGTACTTC	CASSQDHRAYEQYF
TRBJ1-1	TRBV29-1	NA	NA	TGCAGCGTTGTAGCTTGGGCCACTGAAGCTTTCTTT	CSVVAWATEAFF
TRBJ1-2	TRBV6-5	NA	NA	TGTGCCAGCAGTTACTTCGGGACCTATGGCTACACCTTC	CASSYFGTYGYTF
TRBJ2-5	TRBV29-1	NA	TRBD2	TGCAGCGTGGGGGAGGGGCATCAGGAGACCCAGTACTTC	CSVGEGHQETQYF
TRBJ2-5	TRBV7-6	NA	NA	TGTGCCAGCAGCAACCCCAGGCGAGCTTTACGAGAGACCCAGTACTTC	CASSNPRRALRETQYF